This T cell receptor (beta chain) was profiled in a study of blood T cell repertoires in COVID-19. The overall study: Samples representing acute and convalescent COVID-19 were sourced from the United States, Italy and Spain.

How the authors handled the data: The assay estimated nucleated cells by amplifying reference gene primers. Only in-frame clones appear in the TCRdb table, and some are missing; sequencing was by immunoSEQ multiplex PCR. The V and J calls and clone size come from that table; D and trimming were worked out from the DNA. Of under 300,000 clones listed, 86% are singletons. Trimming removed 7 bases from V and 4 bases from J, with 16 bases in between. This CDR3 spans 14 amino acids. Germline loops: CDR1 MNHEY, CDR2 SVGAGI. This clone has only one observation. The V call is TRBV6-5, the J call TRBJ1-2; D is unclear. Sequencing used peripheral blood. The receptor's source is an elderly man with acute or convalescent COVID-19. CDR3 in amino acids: CASKTPVGSYGYTF. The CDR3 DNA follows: TGTGCCAGCAAGACACCCGTGGGGAGCTATGGCTACACCTTC.